This T cell receptor beta chain was sequenced for a study of shared clonotypes between healthy human individuals. Study in general: The donor group consisted of two women and three men, aged 18 to 49.

V was clipped by 2 bases and J by 2 bases; unmatched bases: 3. This CDR3 contains 14 residues. The V gene's germline CDR1 is SGHRS and CDR2 YFSETQ. Caucasian adults residing in Nashville, Tennessee made up all the donors. Researchers divided each subset's genomic DNA evenly across several immunoSEQ plates. In the original analysis: Without quality scores, immunoSEQ junctional reads could not be filtered like full-length reads. The protocol was immunoSEQ multiplex PCR, while the TCRdb copy is restricted to in-frame clones and leaves out a portion. V and J calls and clone size are copied from that table; D and trimming were computed from the DNA. The sample holds some 900,000 clones; 70% to 85% are singletons and the top ten take about 1.5%.

Sequences were obtained from memory CD4+ T cells sorted from blood. Subset noted: CD45RA-negative fraction. This TCR derives from a man between 18 and 35 years old in good health. This chain joins TRBV5-1 and TRBJ2-7; 8 bases match TRBD1. The CDR3 is CASSFRDRPYEQYF. CDR3 nucleotides: TGCGCCAGCAGCTTCCGGGACAGGCCCTACGAGCAGTACTTC. The full variable domain, completed using reference TRBV5-1 and TRBJ2-7, is KAGVTQTPRYLIKTRGQQVTLSCSPISGHRSVSWYQQTPGQGLQFLFEYFSETQRNKGNFPGRFSGRQFSNSRSEMNVSTLELGDSALYLCASSFRDRPYEQYFGPGTRLTVT.